The clone carrying this T cell receptor beta chain was observed a handful of times. The germline gives CDR1 MNHEY, CDR2 SVGAGI. V lost 6 bases to trimming and J lost 2 bases, with 8 bases between them. This CDR3 region has 12 residues. Recovered Cohort 3 donors showed two negative PCRs, clearance, or symptom resolution. This record comes from a study of blood T cell repertoires in COVID-19. Looking at the study overall: Nucleic acid was either cDNA or gDNA, and it came from T cells, B-cell-depleted T cells, or PBMCs.

TCRdb's copy holds only in-frame clones and misses some; the assay was immunoSEQ multiplex PCR. The table has under 300,000 clones, 75% to 90% seen once. The rearrangement joins TRBV6-5 to TRBJ2-7; the D is unclear. The sequenced material came from PBMCs or T cells enriched from blood (not recorded which). The TCR was taken from a young woman who had recovered from COVID-19. CDR3 coding DNA: TGTGCCAGCAGCTCTGAGGCCTACGAGCAGTACTTC. Protein sequence: CASSSEAYEQYF.